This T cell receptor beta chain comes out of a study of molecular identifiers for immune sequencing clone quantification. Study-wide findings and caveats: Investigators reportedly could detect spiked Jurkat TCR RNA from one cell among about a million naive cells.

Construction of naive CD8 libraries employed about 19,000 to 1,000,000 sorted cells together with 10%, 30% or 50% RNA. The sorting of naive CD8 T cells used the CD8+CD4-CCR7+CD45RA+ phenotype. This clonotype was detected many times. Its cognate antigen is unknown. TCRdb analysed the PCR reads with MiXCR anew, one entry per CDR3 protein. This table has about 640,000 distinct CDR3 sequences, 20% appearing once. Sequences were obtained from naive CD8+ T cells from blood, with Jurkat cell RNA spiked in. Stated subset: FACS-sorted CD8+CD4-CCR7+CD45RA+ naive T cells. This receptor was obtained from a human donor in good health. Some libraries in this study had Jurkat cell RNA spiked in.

The CDR3 DNA sequence: TGTGCCAGCAGCCAAGAAATTTTTGCGGGGGGGCCTACAGATACGCAGTATTTT. Its translation: CASSQEIFAGGPTDTQYF. The chain uses TRBV14 and TRBJ2-3, with 9 bases identical to TRBD2. This CDR3 is built from 18 residues. The ends lost 0 bases at V and 3 bases at J; junction bases unmatched: 10. Germline CDR1 is SGHDN and CDR2 is FVKESK.